This T cell receptor beta chain was profiled in a study of blood T cell repertoires in COVID-19. V was shortened by 0 bases and J by 6 bases, with 9 bases between the two germline ends. From germline, CDR1 is MNHEY and CDR2 SVGEGT. This CDR3 contains 14 residues. In the original processing: Amplified reference gene primers provided the basis for estimating nucleated cell counts. TCRdb's copy holds only in-frame clones and misses some; the assay was immunoSEQ multiplex PCR. The V and J calls and clone size come from that table; D and trimming were worked out from the DNA. The sample records over 100,000 clones, roughly nine tenths being singletons.

The sample comprised peripheral blood. The V and J genes are TRBV6-2 or TRBV6-3 and TRBJ1-5, with TRBD1 as a possible D gene (6 bases). This receptor was obtained from a middle-aged man with acute or convalescent COVID-19. This CDR3 is CASSYSGGAQPQHF. The CDR3 nucleotides read TGTGCCAGCAGTTACTCGGGGGGGGCTCAGCCCCAGCATTTT.